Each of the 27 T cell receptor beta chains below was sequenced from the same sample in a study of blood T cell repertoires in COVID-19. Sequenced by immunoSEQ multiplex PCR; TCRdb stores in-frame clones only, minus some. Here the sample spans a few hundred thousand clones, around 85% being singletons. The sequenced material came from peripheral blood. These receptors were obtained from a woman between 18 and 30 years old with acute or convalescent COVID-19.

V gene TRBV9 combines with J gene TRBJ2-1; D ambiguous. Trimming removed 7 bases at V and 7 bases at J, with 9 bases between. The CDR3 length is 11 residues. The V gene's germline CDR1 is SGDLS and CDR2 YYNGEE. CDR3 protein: CASARWNEQFF. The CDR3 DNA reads TGTGCCAGCGCGCGTTGGAATGAGCAGTTCTTC.

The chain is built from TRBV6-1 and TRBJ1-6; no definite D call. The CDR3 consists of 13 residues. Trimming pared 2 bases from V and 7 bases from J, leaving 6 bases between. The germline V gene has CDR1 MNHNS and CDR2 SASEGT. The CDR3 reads CASSERPNSPLHF. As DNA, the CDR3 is TGTGCCAGCAGTGAACGTCCCAATTCACCCCTCCACTTT.

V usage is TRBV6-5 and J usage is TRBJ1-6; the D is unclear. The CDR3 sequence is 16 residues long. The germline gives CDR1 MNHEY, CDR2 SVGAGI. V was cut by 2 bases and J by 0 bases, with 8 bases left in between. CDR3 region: CASSYESSSYNSPLHF. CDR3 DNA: TGTGCCAGCAGTTACGAGTCAAGCTCCTATAATTCACCCCTCCACTTT.

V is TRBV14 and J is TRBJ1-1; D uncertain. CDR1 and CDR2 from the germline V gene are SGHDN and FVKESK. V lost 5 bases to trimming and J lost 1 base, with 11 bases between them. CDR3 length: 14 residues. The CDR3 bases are TGTGCCAGCAGCGTACACATTGGGAACACTGAAGCTTTCTTT. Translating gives CASSVHIGNTEAFF.

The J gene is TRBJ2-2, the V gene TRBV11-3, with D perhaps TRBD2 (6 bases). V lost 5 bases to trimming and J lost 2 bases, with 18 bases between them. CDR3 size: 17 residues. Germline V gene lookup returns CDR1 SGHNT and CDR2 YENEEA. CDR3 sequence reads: CASSLTSRSLNTGELFF. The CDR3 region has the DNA TGTGCCAGCAGCCTAACTAGCCGCAGCCTCAACACCGGGGAGCTGTTTTTT. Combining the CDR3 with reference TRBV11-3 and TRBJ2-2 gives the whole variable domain EAGVVQSPRYKIIEKKQPVAFWCNPISGHNTLYWYLQNLGQGPELLIRYENEEAVDDSQLPKDRFSAERLKGVDSTLKIQPAELGDSAVYLCASSLTSRSLNTGELFFGEGSRLTVL.

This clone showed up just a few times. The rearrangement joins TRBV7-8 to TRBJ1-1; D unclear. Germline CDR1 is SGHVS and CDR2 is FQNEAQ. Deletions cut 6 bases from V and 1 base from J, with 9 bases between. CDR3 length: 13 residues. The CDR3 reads CASSAFRNTEAFF. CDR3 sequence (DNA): TGTGCCAGCAGTGCCTTCAGGAACACTGAAGCTTTCTTT.

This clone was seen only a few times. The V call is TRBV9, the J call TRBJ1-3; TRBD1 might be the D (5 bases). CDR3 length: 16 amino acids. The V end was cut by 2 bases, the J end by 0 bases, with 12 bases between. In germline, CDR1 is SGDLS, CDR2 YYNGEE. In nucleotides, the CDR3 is TGTGCCAGCAGCGTTGACAGCCAGAGCTCTGGAAACACCATATATTTT. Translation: CASSVDSQSSGNTIYF.

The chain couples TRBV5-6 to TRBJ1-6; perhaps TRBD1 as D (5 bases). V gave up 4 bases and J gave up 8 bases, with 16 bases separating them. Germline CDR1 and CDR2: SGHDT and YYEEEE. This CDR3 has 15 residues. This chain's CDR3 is CASSPLTGDHSPLHF. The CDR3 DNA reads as TGTGCCAGCAGCCCCCTGACGGGGGATCATTCACCCCTCCACTTT.

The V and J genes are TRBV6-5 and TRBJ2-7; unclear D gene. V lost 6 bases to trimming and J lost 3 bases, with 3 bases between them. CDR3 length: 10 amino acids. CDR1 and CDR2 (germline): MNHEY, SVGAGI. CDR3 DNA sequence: TGTGCCAGCAGCCTCTACGAGCAGTACTTC. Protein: CASSLYEQYF.

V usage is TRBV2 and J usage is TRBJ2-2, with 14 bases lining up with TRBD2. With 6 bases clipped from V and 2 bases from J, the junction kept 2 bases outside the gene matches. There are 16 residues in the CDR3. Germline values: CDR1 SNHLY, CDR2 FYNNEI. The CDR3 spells CASRGLAGVNTGELFF. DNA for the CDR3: TGTGCCAGCAGGGGACTAGCGGGAGTTAACACCGGGGAGCTGTTTTTT.

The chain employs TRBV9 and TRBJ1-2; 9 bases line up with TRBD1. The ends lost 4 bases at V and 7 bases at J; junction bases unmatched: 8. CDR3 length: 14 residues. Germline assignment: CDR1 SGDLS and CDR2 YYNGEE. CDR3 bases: TGTGCCAGCAGCCTCAACAGGGGGCAGAGTGGCTACACCTTC. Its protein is CASSLNRGQSGYTF.

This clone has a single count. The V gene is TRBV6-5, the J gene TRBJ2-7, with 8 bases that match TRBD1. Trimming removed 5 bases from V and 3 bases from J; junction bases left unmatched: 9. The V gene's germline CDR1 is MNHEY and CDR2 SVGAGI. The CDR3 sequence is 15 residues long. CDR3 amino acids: CASSPRPGTGYEQYF. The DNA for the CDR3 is TGTGCCAGCAGTCCCCGCCCCGGGACAGGCTACGAGCAGTACTTC.

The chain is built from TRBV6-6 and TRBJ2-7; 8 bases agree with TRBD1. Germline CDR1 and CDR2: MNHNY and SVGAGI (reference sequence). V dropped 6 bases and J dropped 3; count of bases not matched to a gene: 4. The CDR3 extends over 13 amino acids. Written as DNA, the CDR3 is TGTGCCAGCAGGACAGGGGCCCACTACGAGCAGTACTTC. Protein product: CASRTGAHYEQYF.

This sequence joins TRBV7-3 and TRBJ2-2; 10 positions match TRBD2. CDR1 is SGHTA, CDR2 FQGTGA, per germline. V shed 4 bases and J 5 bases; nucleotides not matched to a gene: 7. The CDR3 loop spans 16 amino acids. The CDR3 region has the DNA TGTGCCAGCAGCTCCAGCGGGAGGGGTGGGACCGGGGAGCTGTTTTTT. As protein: CASSSSGRGGTGELFF.

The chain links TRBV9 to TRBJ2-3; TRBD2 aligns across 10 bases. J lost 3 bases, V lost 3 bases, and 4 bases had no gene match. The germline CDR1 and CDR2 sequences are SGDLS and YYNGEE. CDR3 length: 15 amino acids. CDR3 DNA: TGTGCCAGCAGCGCTAGCGGGAGCGGGACAGATACGCAGTATTTT. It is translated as CASSASGSGTDTQYF.

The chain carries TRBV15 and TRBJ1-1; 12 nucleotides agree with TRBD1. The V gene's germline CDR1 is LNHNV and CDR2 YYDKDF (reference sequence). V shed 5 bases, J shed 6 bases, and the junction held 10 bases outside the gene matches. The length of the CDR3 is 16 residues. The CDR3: CATSRRRGQGAPEAFF. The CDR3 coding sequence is TGTGCCACCAGCCGTCGGAGGGGACAGGGGGCCCCTGAAGCTTTCTTT.

The CDR3 here is CASSKSGGPYNEQFF. DNA for the CDR3: TGTGCCAGCAGCAAGAGCGGGGGGCCGTACAATGAGCAGTTCTTC. The V gene is TRBV9, the J gene TRBJ2-1, with TRBD2 identical over 9 bases. CDR1 is SGDLS and CDR2 is YYNGEE in the germline V gene. The CDR3 is 15 amino acids. With 4 bases clipped from V and 4 bases from J, the junction kept 6 bases outside the gene matches.

This chain's CDR3 is CASSDGLGYEQYF. The CDR3 DNA reads TGTGCCAGCAGTGACGGGTTAGGCTACGAGCAGTACTTC. This chain joins TRBV2 and TRBJ2-7, with D hard to call. The CDR3 is 13 amino acids. V was cut by 3 bases and J by 3 bases, with 9 bases left in between. In germline, CDR1 is SNHLY, CDR2 FYNNEI.

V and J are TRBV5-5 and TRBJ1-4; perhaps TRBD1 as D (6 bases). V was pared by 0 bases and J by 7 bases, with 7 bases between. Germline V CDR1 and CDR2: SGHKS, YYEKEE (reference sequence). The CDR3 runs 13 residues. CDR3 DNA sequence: TGTGCCAGCAGCTTGGGAGGGGGTGAAAAACTGTTTTTT. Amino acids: CASSLGGGEKLFF.

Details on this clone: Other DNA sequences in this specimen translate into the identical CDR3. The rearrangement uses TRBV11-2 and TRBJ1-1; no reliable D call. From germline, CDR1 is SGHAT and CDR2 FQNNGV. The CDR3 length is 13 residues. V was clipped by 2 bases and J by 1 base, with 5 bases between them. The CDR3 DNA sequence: TGTGCCAGCAGCTTAACGGGGAACACTGAAGCTTTCTTT. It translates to CASSLTGNTEAFF.

CDR3 in DNA: TGTGCCAGTAGTTGGGGGGATAATGAAAAACTGTTTTTT. Encoded protein: CASSWGDNEKLFF. This sequence joins TRBV19 and TRBJ1-4; tentative D call: TRBD1 (5 bases). The CDR3 is 13 residues long. Trimming pared 5 bases from V and 4 bases from J, leaving 8 bases between. The germline V gene encodes CDR1 LNHDA and CDR2 SQIVND (reference sequence).

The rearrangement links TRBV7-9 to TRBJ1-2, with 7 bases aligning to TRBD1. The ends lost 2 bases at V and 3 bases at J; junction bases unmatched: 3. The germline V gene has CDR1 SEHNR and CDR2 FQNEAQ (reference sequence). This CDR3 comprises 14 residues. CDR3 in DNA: TGTGCCAGCAGCTTAAAAGGGGGCGACTATGGCTACACCTTC. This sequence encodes CASSLKGGDYGYTF.

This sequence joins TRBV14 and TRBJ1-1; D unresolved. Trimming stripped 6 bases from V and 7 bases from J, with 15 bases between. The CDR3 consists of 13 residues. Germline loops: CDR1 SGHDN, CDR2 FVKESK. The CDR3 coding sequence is TGTGCCAGCAGTCAGCAGGACGGGGTTGAAGCTTTCTTT. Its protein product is CASSQQDGVEAFF.

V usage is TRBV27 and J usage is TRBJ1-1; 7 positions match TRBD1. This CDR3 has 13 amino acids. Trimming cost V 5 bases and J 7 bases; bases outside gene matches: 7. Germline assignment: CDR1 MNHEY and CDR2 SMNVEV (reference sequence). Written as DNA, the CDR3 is TGTGCCAGCAGTCATCAGGGGGTTAATGAAGCTTTCTTT. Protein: CASSHQGVNEAFF.

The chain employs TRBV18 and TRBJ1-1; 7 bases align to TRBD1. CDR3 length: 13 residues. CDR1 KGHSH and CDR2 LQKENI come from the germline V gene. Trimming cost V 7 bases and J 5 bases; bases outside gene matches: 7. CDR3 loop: CASFPTGNTEAFF. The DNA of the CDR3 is TGTGCCAGCTTCCCGACAGGGAATACTGAAGCTTTCTTT.

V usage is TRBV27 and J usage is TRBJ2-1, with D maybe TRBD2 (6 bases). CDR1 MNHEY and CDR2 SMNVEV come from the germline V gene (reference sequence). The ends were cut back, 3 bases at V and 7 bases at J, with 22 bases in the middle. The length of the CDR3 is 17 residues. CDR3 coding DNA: TGTGCCAGCAGTTTGGACCGACTAGATCCCAATAGGAATGAGCAGTTCTTC. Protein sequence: CASSLDRLDPNRNEQFF.

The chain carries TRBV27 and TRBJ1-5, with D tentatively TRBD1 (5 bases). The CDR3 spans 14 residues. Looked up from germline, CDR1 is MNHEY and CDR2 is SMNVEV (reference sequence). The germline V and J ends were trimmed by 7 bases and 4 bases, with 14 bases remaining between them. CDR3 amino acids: CASNRQGTNQPQHF. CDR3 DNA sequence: TGTGCCAGCAATCGGCAGGGTACGAATCAGCCCCAGCATTTT.